This T cell receptor (beta chain) was sequenced for a study of shared clonotypes between healthy human individuals. Study outcomes and limitations: The represented genetic and exposure-history diversity was limited by the small number of donors. It was expected that sequencing depth would affect clonotype sharing among donors.

Measured with immunoSEQ multiplex PCR; TCRdb has only the in-frame clones, and not every one. In the table there are 2.5 million or so clones, 85% to 95% of which are singletons. A word on this clone: Its cognate antigen is unknown.

Trimming took off 1 base at V and 7 bases at J, with 7 bases between the two ends. CDR3 size: 12 residues. Germline loops: CDR1 SGHTA, CDR2 FQGNSA. The sequence derives from a man younger than 35 in good health. Sequencing was carried out using naive CD4+ T cells sorted from blood. Subset given: CD45RA+ positively selected. The chain combines TRBV7-2 with TRBJ1-2, with D uncertain. CDR3 sequence reads: CASSLGAPGYTF. Written as DNA, the CDR3 is TGTGCCAGCAGCTTAGGGGCTCCTGGCTACACCTTC.